This is a list of T cell receptor beta chains from one sample in a study of blood T cell repertoires in COVID-19. Produced via immunoSEQ multiplex PCR; TCRdb's table is partial and in-frame only. Of 85,000 to 100,000 clones in the sample, roughly 75% were seen once. The source material was peripheral blood. The origin of the receptors is a man in his fifties who had recovered from COVID-19. Each CDR3 is given with its conserved first and last residue. The D gene is left open where the match is weak.

v_gene	len	d_gene	j_gene	CDR3nt	CDR3aa
TRBV7-6	11	NA	TRBJ1-2	TGTGCCAGCAGTACAAATAACGGCTACACCTTC	CASSTNNGYTF
TRBV7-6	15	TRBD1	TRBJ1-1	TGTGCCAGCAGCTTAGCCGGGACAGGGAACACTGAAGCTTTCTTT	CASSLAGTGNTEAFF
TRBV7-8	13	NA	TRBJ2-3	TGTGCCAGCAGTGGCGGACTCACAGATACGCAGTATTTT	CASSGGLTDTQYF
TRBV9	15	TRBD2	TRBJ2-1	TGTGCCAGCAGCGTAAACGGGAGGGACTACAATGAGCAGTTCTTC	CASSVNGRDYNEQFF
TRBV3-1/TRBV3-2	16	NA	TRBJ1-5	TGTGCCAGCAGCCAAGGCAGGGGAGTTCGCAATCAGCCCCAGCATTTT	CASSQGRGVRNQPQHF
TRBV11-2	12	NA	TRBJ2-7	TGTGCCAGCAGCTTAGATCACAACGAGCAGTACTTC	CASSLDHNEQYF
TRBV7-2	15	TRBD1	TRBJ2-7	TGTGCTAGCAGCCCCTCAGGGGGCTATTTTCGGGAGCAGTACTTC	CASSPSGGYFREQYF
TRBV5-1	15	NA	TRBJ1-5	TGCGCCAGCAGCCTGGACAGCATTTGGGATCAGCCCCAGCATTTT	CASSLDSIWDQPQHF
TRBV7-2	16	TRBD2	TRBJ2-1	TGTGCCAGCAGCTTACGTACGCGGGAGGTGAACAATGAGCAGTTCTTC	CASSLRTREVNNEQFF
TRBV18	15	TRBD1	TRBJ2-2	TGTGCCAGCTCACCAGGGACAGGTGACACCGGGGAGCTGTTTTTT	CASSPGTGDTGELFF
TRBV5-1	14	NA	TRBJ2-3	TGCGCCAGCAGCTGGGGCTCCCTCACAGATACGCAGTATTTT	CASSWGSLTDTQYF